Included here is one T cell receptor (beta chain) sequence, with context. Specified time point: pre-sensitization, week 0. Treatment defined: therapeutic diphenylcyclopropenone sensitization with weekly scalp DPC. Drawing of blood took place ahead of applying each patch test. This sample stems from a study of human T cells and chemical hapten exposure. TCRdb used MiXCR to reprocess the RACE reads, holding one entry per CDR3 protein. The top ten hold 2.3% of the sample, which has under 300,000 distinct CDR3 sequences, about 9% seen once. This CDR3 comprises 13 residues. Germline V gene sequence: CDR1 MNHNY, CDR2 SVGAGI (reference sequence). The germline V and J ends were trimmed by 7 bases and 1 base, with 10 bases remaining between them.

The chain uses TRBV6-6 and TRBJ1-1; D might be TRBD1 (6 bases). This TCR was recovered from a woman in her 40s with alopecia areata. Some clones in this sample may be carry-over from other donors' samples. This specimen was whole blood, taken in connection with sensitization to the hapten diphenylcyclopropenone (DPC). CDR3 sequence: CASTAQGNTEAFF. CDR3 bases: TGTGCCAGCACCGCACAGGGGAACACTGAAGCTTTCTTT.